The rows below give T cell receptor beta chains drawn from one sample of a study of response to subunit inactivated influenza vaccine. TCRdb re-derived calls from the RT-PCR reads in MiXCR, one entry per CDR3 protein. This sample yields 450,000 to 550,000 distinct CDR3 sequences, of which about 25% are seen a single time; 1.9% belongs to the top ten. Sequenced here: CD4+ T cells sorted from PBMCs, sampled about 5 days after vaccination. The receptors stem from a man between 45 and 60 years old who received an inactivated influenza vaccine. Each CDR3 is given with its conserved first and last residue. Each record gives: V gene, clone size, J gene, D gene, CDR3 DNA, CDR3 protein. D genes are given only for firm matches. Size is stated for part of the rows, as once, few or many counts, or as a class when the clone is expanded.

TRBV20-1	many	TRBJ2-3	TRBD2	TGCAGTGCGCACCCGGGACTAGCAACGGGCACAGATACGCAGTATTTT	CSAHPGLATGTDTQYF
TRBV5-1	-	TRBJ2-5	-	TGCGCCAGCAGCTTGGGCAAAACCCCGGGGGAGACCCAGTACTTC	CASSLGKTPGETQYF
TRBV5-6	few	TRBJ2-7	-	TGTGCCAGCAGATCTCGTTTGGGGGCCAACTACGAGCAGTACTTC	CASRSRLGANYEQYF
TRBV7-2	-	TRBJ1-3	-	TGTGCCAGCAGCTTAGAATCGGCAGGGACTGGAAACACCATATATTTT	CASSLESAGTGNTIYF
TRBV6-1	many	TRBJ1-6	TRBD1	TGTGCCAGCAGTCCCGCCCACGGCACAGGGGGATCACCCCTCCACTTT	CASSPAHGTGGSPLHF
TRBV20-1	-	TRBJ2-6	-	TGCAGTGCTAGAGATTCCCGGGAACGGGGGGCCAACGTCCTGACTTTC	CSARDSRERGANVLTF
TRBV7-9	-	TRBJ2-1	-	TGTGCCAGCGATCTAAAGGGCTTC	CASDLKGF
TRBV4-3	few	TRBJ2-7	-	TGCGCCAGCAGCCAAAGGGATAGCTCCTACGAGCAGTACTTC	CASSQRDSSYEQYF
TRBV7-9	once	TRBJ2-7	-	TGTGCCAGCAGCTTACAACTGGACGACTCCTACGAGCAGTACTTC	CASSLQLDDSYEQYF
TRBV11-2	many	TRBJ2-1	-	TGTGCCAGCAGCTTAGAGGCAGCAGGGCCGAACAATGAGCAGTTCTTC	CASSLEAAGPNNEQFF
TRBV20-1	-	TRBJ2-5	TRBD1	TGCAGTGCCACGGACAGGGGAGGGCGAGAGACCCAGTACTTC	CSATDRGGRETQYF
TRBV25-1	few	TRBJ1-5	-	TGTGCCAGCAATGCAGGCAATCAGCCCCAGCATTTT	CASNAGNQPQHF
TRBV2	-	TRBJ1-3	-	TGTGCCAGCAGCCAGGCAATCTCTGGAAACACCATATATTTT	CASSQAISGNTIYF
TRBV7-6	few	TRBJ2-5	-	TGTGCCAGCAGCTTAGACTTACGGGCTGAGACCCAGTACTTC	CASSLDLRAETQYF
TRBV13	-	TRBJ1-3	-	TGTGCCAGCAGCTTAACATTCTCTGGAAACACCATATATTTT	CASSLTFSGNTIYF
TRBV4-3	once	TRBJ2-7	TRBD1	TGCGCCAGCAGCCAACGAGGACAGGGCTTATCCTACGAGCAGTACTTC	CASSQRGQGLSYEQYF
TRBV6-2/TRBV6-3	-	TRBJ1-5	TRBD1	TGTGCCAGCAGTTACTCGGGACAGTGGCAGCCCCAGCATTTT	CASSYSGQWQPQHF
TRBV20-1	-	TRBJ2-1	TRBD2	TGCAGTGCTATCTCCTCCAAAGGACTAGCGGGCCCCTGGGGTGAGCAGTTCTTC	CSAISSKGLAGPWGEQFF
TRBV20-1	-	TRBJ2-1	TRBD2	TGCAGTGCTAGATTTAGCGGGAGGGTAAATGAGCAGTTCTTC	CSARFSGRVNEQFF
TRBV6-2/TRBV6-3	few	TRBJ2-1	TRBD2	TGTGCCAGCACGTCACGGGCGGGTGCGGGAGAGCGGGGCTCCTACAATGAGCAGTTCTTC	CASTSRAGAGERGSYNEQFF
TRBV6-2/TRBV6-3	-	TRBJ2-1	-	TGTGCCAGCGGTCACTACAATGAGCAGTTCTTC	CASGHYNEQFF
TRBV5-1	few	TRBJ2-3	-	TGCGCCAGCAACGTGGGGGGAGATACGCAGTATTTT	CASNVGGDTQYF
TRBV7-9	once	TRBJ2-1	TRBD2	TGTGCCAGCAGCCCAATTAGCGGGGTACAGTTCTTC	CASSPISGVQFF
TRBV15	-	TRBJ2-2	-	TGTGCCACCAGGCCCAGAGTCGGGAACACCGGGGAGCTGTTTTTT	CATRPRVGNTGELFF
TRBV7-2	few	TRBJ2-3	-	TGTGCCAGCAGCTTAGGGTTTGGGTACACAGATACGCAGTATTTT	CASSLGFGYTDTQYF
TRBV5-1	many	TRBJ1-6	-	TGCGCCAGCAGCTTGCGGCAGGAGGGTAGTTCACCCCTCCACTTT	CASSLRQEGSSPLHF
TRBV20-1	-	TRBJ2-7	TRBD2	TGCAGTGCTAGCCCTTACTTGGGCGGGAGGGCCTACGAGCAGTACTTC	CSASPYLGGRAYEQYF
TRBV4-1	-	TRBJ2-5	TRBD1	TGCGCCAGCAGCCAAGGACAGGGGCGTCAGACCCAGTACTTC	CASSQGQGRQTQYF
TRBV12-3/TRBV12-4	-	TRBJ2-2	-	TGTGCCAGCAGGGGAGTGGGACGGAAGACCGGGGAGCTGTTTTTT	CASRGVGRKTGELFF
TRBV7-8	-	TRBJ1-3	-	TGTGCCAGCAGCTTAGTCCAGAGTGGAAACACCATATATTTT	CASSLVQSGNTIYF
TRBV3-1	-	TRBJ2-1	TRBD2	TGTGCCAGCAGCTATGGACTAGGTCAGAGCCATGAGCAGTTCTTC	CASSYGLGQSHEQFF
TRBV7-2	-	TRBJ2-5	-	TGTGCCAGCAGCTATGGGGTTCTAAAAGAGACCCAGTACTTC	CASSYGVLKETQYF
TRBV9	-	TRBJ2-2	TRBD2	TGTGCCAGCAGCGTAGAACTAGCGGGAGCCTCGAATACCGGGGAGCTGTTTTTT	CASSVELAGASNTGELFF
TRBV18	-	TRBJ2-2	-	TGTGCCAGCTCACCAAAGGGGGGTGCAGGTTCGAACACCGGGGAGCTGTTTTTT	CASSPKGGAGSNTGELFF